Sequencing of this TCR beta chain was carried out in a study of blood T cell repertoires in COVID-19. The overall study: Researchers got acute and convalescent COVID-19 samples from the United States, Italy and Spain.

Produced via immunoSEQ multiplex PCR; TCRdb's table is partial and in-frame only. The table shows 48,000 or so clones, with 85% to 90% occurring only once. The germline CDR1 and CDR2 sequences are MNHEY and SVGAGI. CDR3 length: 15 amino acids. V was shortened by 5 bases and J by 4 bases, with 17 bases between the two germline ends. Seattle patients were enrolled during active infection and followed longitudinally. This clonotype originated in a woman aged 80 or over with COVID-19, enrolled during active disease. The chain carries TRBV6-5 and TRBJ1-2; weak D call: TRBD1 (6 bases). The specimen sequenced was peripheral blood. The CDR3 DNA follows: TGTGCCAGCAGTAAGATGGGAGGGGGTGGCTATGGCTACACCTTC. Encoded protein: CASSKMGGGGYGYTF.